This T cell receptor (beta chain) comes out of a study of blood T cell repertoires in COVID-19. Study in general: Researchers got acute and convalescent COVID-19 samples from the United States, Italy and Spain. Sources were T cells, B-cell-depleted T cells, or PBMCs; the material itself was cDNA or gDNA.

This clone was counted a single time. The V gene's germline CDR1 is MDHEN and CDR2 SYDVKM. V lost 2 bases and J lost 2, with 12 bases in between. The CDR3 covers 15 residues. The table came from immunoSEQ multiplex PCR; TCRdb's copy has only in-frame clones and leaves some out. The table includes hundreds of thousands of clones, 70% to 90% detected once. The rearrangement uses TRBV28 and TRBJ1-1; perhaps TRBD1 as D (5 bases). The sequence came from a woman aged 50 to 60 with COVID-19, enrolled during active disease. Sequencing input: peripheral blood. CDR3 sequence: CASSLPWTLNTEAFF. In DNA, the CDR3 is TGTGCCAGCAGTTTACCTTGGACACTTAACACTGAAGCTTTCTTT.